These T cell receptor beta chains were read from a single sample in a study of shared clonotypes between healthy human individuals. The assay was immunoSEQ multiplex PCR, and TCRdb's table has in-frame clones only and misses some. The sample shows a few million clones, about 92% of them seen only once. The sample taken for sequencing was naive CD4+ T cells sorted from blood. Receptors were obtained from a man between 18 and 35 years old in good health. Both conserved end residues are trimmed from each CDR3.

V: TRBV7-9
J: TRBJ1-4
length: 16
CDR3: ASSPSRDRGLRGEKLF

V: TRBV5-1
J: TRBJ1-3
length: 12
CDR3: ASSTGQGGNTIY

V: TRBV7-9
J: TRBJ1-2
length: 13
CDR3: ASSPGTWAEGGYT

V: TRBV27
J: TRBJ1-1
length: 14
CDR3: ASSLKMGWFSTEAF

V: TRBV30
J: TRBJ2-1
length: 9
CDR3: AWSPDNEQF

V: TRBV5-6
J: TRBJ2-2
length: 16
CDR3: ASSSDLGGSRGTGELF

V: TRBV4-2
J: TRBJ2-5
length: 13
CDR3: ASSQDQTGQETQY

V: TRBV7-9
J: TRBJ2-1
length: 13
CDR3: ASSLKGTAYNEQF

V: TRBV27
J: TRBJ2-5
length: 11
CDR3: ASRTRYQETQY

V: TRBV19
J: TRBJ1-2
length: 10
CDR3: ASKIDSYGYT

V: TRBV27
J: TRBJ2-3
length: 16
CDR3: ASSFRGQPLSSTDTQY

V: TRBV2
J: TRBJ1-1
length: 12
CDR3: ASSVREANTEAF